The 20 T cell receptor beta chains listed next were all sequenced from one sample in a study of immune characterization of retroperitoneal liposarcoma (dated by TCRdb to between 2018 and 2021). The library was produced with PCR. The data were produced on a NextSeq 500. TCRdb trimmed the raw reads at Q25, called clones with MiXCR and kept productive beta chains. Merged by CDR3 protein, the rows form single entries marked with the most common genes and DNA. This sample comprises about 7,600 distinct CDR3 sequences, 35% to 45% of them detected only once. The top ten clones comprise 15% of the sample. Sample: tumor tissue. These receptors originate from a male donor with retroperitoneal liposarcoma.

The rearrangement links TRBV6-1 to TRBJ2-1, with TRBD2 identical over 9 bases. Germline CDR1 MNHNS, CDR2 SASEGT. V trimming: 2 bases; J trimming: 5 bases; junction bases outside the gene matches: 7. This CDR3 is built from 16 residues. In DNA form, the CDR3 reads TGTGCCAGCAGTGAATCTTGGCGGGGGGGCAACAATGAGCAGTTCTTC. This translates into CASSESWRGGNNEQFF.

Concerning this clonotype: A much larger clone differs by one base, so this may be a read error. The V and J genes are TRBV6-1 and TRBJ2-3; 8 bases are shared with TRBD1. Germline V gene sequence: CDR1 MNHNS, CDR2 SASEGT. The length of the CDR3 is 15 residues. The CDR3 DNA sequence: TGTGCCAGCAGTGAAGAGCCAGGGGGCGCAGATAGGCAGTATTTT. Residues: CASSEEPGGADRQYF.

The chain joins TRBV6-8 to TRBJ2-1; D gene uncertain. This CDR3 is built from 11 residues. V lost 8 bases, J lost 6 bases, and 8 bases lay in between. The V gene's germline CDR1 is MNHGY and CDR2 SAAAGT. CDR3 in amino acids: CASYSANEQFF. DNA of the CDR3: TGTGCCAGCTATAGTGCCAATGAGCAGTTCTTC.

Relative to its sample, this clonotype is large. Here the CDR3 reads CASSLARASYEQYF. In DNA form, the CDR3 reads TGTGCCAGCAGCTTAGCGAGAGCGTCCTACGAGCAGTACTTC. V and J are TRBV7-2 and TRBJ2-7; D is undetermined. CDR1 is SGHTA and CDR2 is FQGNSA in the germline V gene. The CDR3 covers 14 residues. Trimming took off 0 bases at V and 1 base at J, with 7 bases between the two ends.

There are a few counts of this clonotype. The gene calls are TRBV14 and TRBJ2-4, with D hard to call. The J call may be faulty, since TRBJ2-7 better matches the DNA end. Germline CDR1 reads SGHDN; CDR2 reads FVKESK. The CDR3 covers 14 residues. The CDR3 here is CASSPEQRFYEQYF. CDR3 bases: TGTGCCAGCAGCCCTGAACAGAGATTCTACGAGCAGTACTTC.

This clonotype was observed a handful of times. The rearrangement links TRBV6-1 to TRBJ1-1; no reliable D call. The V end was cut by 6 bases, the J end by 2 bases, with 10 bases between. CDR1 and CDR2 from the germline V gene are MNHNS and SASEGT. This CDR3 region has 13 residues. CDR3 amino acids: CASSRVSNTEAFF. The CDR3 DNA reads as TGTGCCAGCAGCCGTGTCTCAAACACTGAAGCTTTCTTT.

This chain uses TRBV11-3 with TRBJ2-3; no clear D. V gave up 0 bases and J gave up 5 bases, with 6 bases separating them. CDR3 length: 13 amino acids. Germline V lookup: CDR1 SGHNT, CDR2 YENEEA. The CDR3 protein is CASSLDSRDTQYF. The CDR3 region has the DNA TGTGCCAGCAGCTTAGATAGTCGAGATACGCAGTATTTT.

This clonotype has just a few counts. This sequence joins TRBV6-6 and TRBJ2-1, with D perhaps given as TRBD1 or TRBD2 (6 bases each). CDR1 and CDR2 from the germline V gene are MNHNY and SVGAGI (reference sequence). Trimming pared 0 bases from V and 10 bases from J, leaving 10 bases between. This CDR3 comprises 13 residues. The CDR3 coding sequence is TGTGCCAGCAGTTACTCATCGGGGGCCGAGCAGTTCTTC. It translates to CASSYSSGAEQFF.

The chain links TRBV6-1 to TRBJ2-5, with 11 bases identical to TRBD1. Germline CDR1 reads MNHNS; CDR2 reads SASEGT. The trim removed 1 base at V and 11 bases at J, leaving 9 bases unmatched. CDR3 length: 15 amino acids. The chain's CDR3 is CASSEGTGGYNEQYF. The CDR3 region has the DNA TGTGCCAGCAGTGAAGGGACAGGGGGCTACAATGAGCAGTACTTC.

J is TRBJ2-1 and V is TRBV20-1, with D tentatively TRBD1 (6 bases). The germline gives CDR1 DFQATT, CDR2 SNEGSKA (reference sequence). CDR3 length: 13 amino acids. The ends were cut back, 6 bases at V and 10 bases at J, with 19 bases in the middle. The CDR3 DNA follows: TGCAGTGCCGCTCTACGGACAGACGGCGAGCAGTTCTTC. Protein: CSAALRTDGEQFF.

The chain uses TRBV7-2 and TRBJ2-3, with a possible D match to TRBD2 (6 bases). This CDR3 has 15 amino acids. The germline gives CDR1 SGHTA, CDR2 FQGNSA. Trimming left V 7 bases short and J 2 bases short, with 16 bases between. CDR3 DNA sequence: TGTGCCAGCACCGAGCTAGCGCTTTCCACAGATACGCAGTATTTT. Its translation: CASTELALSTDTQYF.

The chain joins TRBV6-1 to TRBJ2-4; D gene unclear. Trimming removed 3 bases at V and 1 base at J, with 16 bases between. The CDR3 runs 17 residues. CDR1 MNHNS and CDR2 SASEGT come from the germline V gene. For the CDR3, the DNA is TGTGCCAGCAGTGAGCAGCAACCAAGGAGTGCCAAAAACATTCAGTACTTC. Amino acids: CASSEQQPRSAKNIQYF.

This clonotype rates as medium-sized. The chain combines TRBV7-2 with TRBJ2-1; D call uncertain. The better agreement between TRBJ2-7 and the DNA end casts doubt on the J call. Germline CDR1 SGHTA, CDR2 FQGNSA. There are 15 residues in the CDR3. The CDR3 bases are TGTGCCAGCAGCTTAGAATATACCTCCTACAATGAGCAGTACTTC. Protein: CASSLEYTSYNEQYF.

The rearrangement joins TRBV4-1 to TRBJ2-1; TRBD2 might be the D (7 bases). Per the germline V gene, CDR1 is MGHRA and CDR2 is YSYEKL. This CDR3 contains 14 residues. The V and J ends lost 8 bases and 10 bases respectively, with 21 bases between them. CDR3 sequence: CASVERTGGHEQFF. CDR3 coding DNA: TGCGCCAGCGTCGAAAGGACGGGGGGCCACGAGCAGTTCTTC.

The chain joins TRBV6-9 to TRBJ2-1; 8 positions agree with TRBD1. The V and J ends lost 3 bases and 7 bases, in that order; junction bases with no gene match: 11. CDR3 size: 16 residues. Per germline, CDR1 MNHGY and CDR2 SVAAGI. CDR3 DNA sequence: TGTGCCAGCAGTTACCCAGGGGGCGGGTTACTTAATGAGCAGTTCTTC. This translates into CASSYPGGGLLNEQFF.

There are a few counts of this clonotype. V is TRBV12-5 and J is TRBJ1-2; D may be TRBD1 (6 bases). Germline V gene data show CDR1 as LGHNT and CDR2 as FRNRAP. Trimming left V 5 bases short and J 7 bases short, with 14 bases between. The CDR3 has 13 amino acids. The CDR3 DNA reads as TGTGCTAGTGGTACCTACAGGGAGTCTGGCTACACCTTC. Its protein product is CASGTYRESGYTF.

This clonotype is medium-sized in the sample. The chain is built from TRBV10-1 and TRBJ2-1; 7 bases map to TRBD2. The J call may be incorrect, as the DNA end agrees better with TRBJ2-7. CDR1 WNHNN and CDR2 SYGVQD come from the germline V gene (reference sequence). The CDR3 spans 13 residues. This CDR3 reads CASGRGLLLEQYF. CDR3 in DNA: TGCGCCAGCGGGAGGGGCTTGCTACTCGAGCAGTACTTC.

In its sample, this clonotype was seen once. CDR3 sequence (DNA): TGTGCCAGCAGTTGGCTAGCGGGAAGCACAGATACGCAGTATTTT. Its protein product is CASSWLAGSTDTQYF. The chain joins TRBV6-1 to TRBJ2-3; TRBD2 aligns across 9 bases. The CDR3 is 15 amino acids. J was trimmed by 0 bases and V by 5 bases; bases with no gene match: 3. From germline, CDR1 is MNHNS and CDR2 SASEGT.

The rearrangement links TRBV6-1 to TRBJ2-3, with 7 bases fitting TRBD1. There are 14 residues in the CDR3. Per germline, CDR1 MNHNS and CDR2 SASEGT. The V gene end was trimmed by 5 bases and the J gene end by 6 bases; junction bases not matched to a gene: 8. The CDR3 sequence: CASSLDRRTDTQYF. The CDR3 DNA reads TGTGCCAGCAGTCTGGACAGGAGAACCGATACGCAGTATTTT.

The sample holds a few counts of this clonotype. The chain couples TRBV5-6 to TRBJ2-5; the D is unclear. The germline V gene encodes CDR1 SGHDT and CDR2 YYEEEE. The germline V and J ends were trimmed by 3 bases and 1 base, with 1 base remaining between them. There are 11 residues in the CDR3. CDR3 coding DNA: TGTGCCAGCAGCTCCCAAGAGACCCAGTACTTC. Amino acid sequence: CASSSQETQYF.